The following is a T cell receptor (beta chain) sequence with its context. Its cognate antigen is unknown. TCRdb's copy holds only in-frame clones and misses some; the assay was immunoSEQ multiplex PCR. In the table there are approximately 110,000 clones, approximately 86% of which are singletons. The entry originates in a study of T cell responses to AZD1222 COVID-19 vaccine. The study, taken as a whole, reports: Donors, mostly white British, included more females; clonal diversity was possibly underestimated. Only a handful of AZD1222 recipients, roughly six in all, had baseline seropositivity.

The ends were cut back, 4 bases at V and 4 bases at J, with 14 bases in the middle. The CDR3 is 15 residues long. Per the germline V gene, CDR1 is ENHRY and CDR2 is SYGVKD. The sample consisted of peripheral blood, taken on day 0 of AZD1222 vaccination. This sequence originates from an adult in good health. The chain couples TRBV10-3 to TRBJ1-5, with D hard to call. Written as DNA, the CDR3 is TGTGCCATCAGTGTCGGTGACGTTGAGAATCAGCCCCAGCATTTT. Encoded protein: CAISVGDVENQPQHF.